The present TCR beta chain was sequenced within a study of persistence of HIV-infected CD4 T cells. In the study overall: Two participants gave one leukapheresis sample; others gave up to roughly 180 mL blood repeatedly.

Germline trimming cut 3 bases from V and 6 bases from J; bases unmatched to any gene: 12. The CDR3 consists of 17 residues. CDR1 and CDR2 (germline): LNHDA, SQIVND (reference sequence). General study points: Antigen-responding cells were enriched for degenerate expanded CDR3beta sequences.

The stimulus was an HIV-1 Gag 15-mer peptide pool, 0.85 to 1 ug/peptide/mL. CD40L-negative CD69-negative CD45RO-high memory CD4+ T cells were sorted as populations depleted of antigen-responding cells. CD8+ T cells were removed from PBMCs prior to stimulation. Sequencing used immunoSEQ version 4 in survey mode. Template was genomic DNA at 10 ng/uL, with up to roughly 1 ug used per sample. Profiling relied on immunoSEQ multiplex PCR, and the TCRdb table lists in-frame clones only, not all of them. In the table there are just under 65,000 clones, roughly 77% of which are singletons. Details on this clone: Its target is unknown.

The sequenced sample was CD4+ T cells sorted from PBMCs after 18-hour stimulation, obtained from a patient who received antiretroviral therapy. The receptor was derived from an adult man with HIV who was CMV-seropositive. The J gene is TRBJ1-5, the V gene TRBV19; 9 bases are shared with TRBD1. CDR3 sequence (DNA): TGTGCCAGTAGTATTTTGGGGACAGGGTTAGAATTTCAGCCCCAGCATTTT. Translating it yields CASSILGTGLEFQPQHF.